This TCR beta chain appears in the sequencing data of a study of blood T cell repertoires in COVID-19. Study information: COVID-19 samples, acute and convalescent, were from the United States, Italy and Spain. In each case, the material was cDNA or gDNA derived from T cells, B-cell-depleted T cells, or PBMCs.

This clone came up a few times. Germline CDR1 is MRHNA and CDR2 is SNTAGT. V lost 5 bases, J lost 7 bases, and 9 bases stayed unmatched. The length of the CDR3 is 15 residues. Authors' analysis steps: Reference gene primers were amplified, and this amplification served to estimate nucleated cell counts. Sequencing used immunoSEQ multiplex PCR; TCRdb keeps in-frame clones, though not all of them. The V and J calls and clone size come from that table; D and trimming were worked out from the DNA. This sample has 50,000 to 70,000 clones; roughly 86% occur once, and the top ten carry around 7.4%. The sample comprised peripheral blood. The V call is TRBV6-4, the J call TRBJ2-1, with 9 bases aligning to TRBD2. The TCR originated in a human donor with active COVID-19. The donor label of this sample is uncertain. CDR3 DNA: TGTGCCAGCAGTCCCGTAGCGGGGGAACAGAATGAGCAGTTCTTC. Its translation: CASSPVAGEQNEQFF.